The rows below give T cell receptor beta chains drawn from one sample of a study of graft-versus-host responses after intestinal transplantation. The table came from immunoSEQ multiplex PCR; TCRdb's copy has only in-frame clones and leaves some out. There are around 97,000 clones in the sample; around 92% occur only once, and around 0.2% lies in the top ten. No antigens are known for them. The specimen was unstimulated CD4+ T cells sorted from spleen or lymph node cells, collected before transplant. The receptors originated from a human donor who was the organ donor for an intestinal transplant. Both conserved end residues are part of each CDR3. Fields, in order: clone size, J gene, D gene, V gene, CDR3 DNA, CDR3 protein. The D gene is left open where the match is weak. Clone size appears in some rows only: once, few, many, or a class for an expanded clone.

>-|TRBJ2-7|TRBD1|TRBV2
TGTGCCAGCAGTCCTGACAGGGGATACGAGCAGTACTTC
CASSPDRGYEQYF
>-|TRBJ2-2|-|TRBV15
TGTGCCACCAGCAAAGGGACAAGAAACACCGGGGAGCTGTTTTTT
CATSKGTRNTGELFF
>-|TRBJ2-5|TRBD2|TRBV7-2
TGTGCCAGCAGCTCCCAGCGGGGCCACCAAGAGACCCAGTACTTC
CASSSQRGHQETQYF
>-|TRBJ2-3|-|TRBV7-3
TGTGCCAGCAGCTACGTTCCGACTAGCACAGATACGCAGTATTTT
CASSYVPTSTDTQYF
>-|TRBJ1-6|-|TRBV6-1
TGTGCCAGCAGCCCAATGGAGGCCGCCCGTTCACCCCTCCACTTT
CASSPMEAARSPLHF
>-|TRBJ2-7|-|TRBV2
TGTGCCAGCAGTGTGATATATAGGGAGAACGAGCAGTACTTC
CASSVIYRENEQYF
>-|TRBJ1-2|-|TRBV7-9
TGTGCCAGCAGCCACGCCGGGAGGATTGTATATGGCTACACCTTC
CASSHAGRIVYGYTF
>once|TRBJ1-5|-|TRBV5-1
TGCGCCAGCAGCCGATCCGGGGGGGGACGTGAGCCCCAGCATTTT
CASSRSGGGREPQHF
>-|TRBJ2-1|TRBD2|TRBV4-1
TGCGCCAGCAGCCAAGATTCCAACCGCCTCGGACTAGCGGGGGCAGGGGAGCAGTTCTTC
CASSQDSNRLGLAGAGEQFF
>-|TRBJ1-5|-|TRBV5-6
TGTGCCAGCAGCTTTGGGAGGGCCGGACAGCCCCAGCATTTT
CASSFGRAGQPQHF
>-|TRBJ2-1|-|TRBV9
TGTGCCAGCAGCGTAGGGAGTAGCGCCGCTGAGCAGTTCTTC
CASSVGSSAAEQFF
>-|TRBJ2-7|-|TRBV4-2
TGTGCCAGCAGCCCTTCCCTTGGGTCATACTACGAGCAGTACTTC
CASSPSLGSYYEQYF
>-|TRBJ2-2|-|TRBV11-2
TGTGCCAGCAGCTTTATCCAGGTCGGGGAGCTGTTTTTT
CASSFIQVGELFF
>-|TRBJ2-7|-|TRBV6-1
TGTGCCAGCAGTGGGGACTCCGTGGTTAAGTACTTC
CASSGDSVVKYF
>-|TRBJ1-5|-|TRBV2
TGTGCCAGCAAGGTCGAGGAAAATCAGCCCCAGCATTTT
CASKVEENQPQHF
>-|TRBJ1-1|-|TRBV28
TGTGCCAGCAGTCGCCGGAAGGGGGTCTCAACTGAAGCTTTCTTT
CASSRRKGVSTEAFF
>-|TRBJ2-1|TRBD1|TRBV7-3
TGTGCCAGCAGCTCCGACAGGGCGTCCTACAATGAGCAGTTCTTC
CASSSDRASYNEQFF
>-|TRBJ1-1|-|TRBV7-3
TGTGCCAGCAGCTTCCGACCCCATGGGGAGGCTTTCTTT
CASSFRPHGEAFF